The rows below give T cell receptor beta chains drawn from one sample of a study of identical twins. TCRdb used MiXCR to reprocess the 5' RACE reads, holding one entry per CDR3 protein. Counted here are hundreds of thousands of distinct CDR3 sequences, 21% occurring once; the ten biggest clones make up 4% to 4.5%. These data were also filed under a second study, of T cells expressing NK-cell markers.

Sequenced sample: PBMCs. The receptors were sampled from a woman under 30 in good health. CDR3s include the opening cysteine and the closing phenylalanine or tryptophan. Fields, in order: D gene, clone size, V gene, J gene, CDR3 protein, CDR3 DNA. A D gene is named only where the DNA matches it firmly. Part of the rows lack a size; the others show once, few, many or a class for expanded clones.

.	many	TRBV29-1	TRBJ1-1	CSVEVEVRAEAFF	TGCAGCGTTGAGGTGGAGGTGAGGGCTGAAGCTTTCTTT
.	few	TRBV29-1	TRBJ1-1	CSGFSEKAEAFF	TGCAGCGGGTTCAGTGAGAAGGCTGAAGCTTTCTTT
TRBD2	.	TRBV29-1	TRBJ2-5	CSVGVAGVRETQYF	TGCAGCGTTGGAGTAGCGGGAGTCAGAGAGACCCAGTACTTC
.	.	TRBV5-5	TRBJ2-2	CASSLVGELRGGELFF	TGTGCCAGCAGCTTGGTAGGGGAACTCAGGGGCGGGGAGCTGTTTTTT
.	.	TRBV7-2	TRBJ1-1	CASSPTRGDTEAFF	TGTGCCAGCAGCCCCACTCGAGGGGATACTGAAGCTTTCTTT
.	.	TRBV27	TRBJ2-7	CASSRPEVYEQYF	TGTGCCAGCAGCCGCCCAGAAGTCTACGAGCAGTACTTC
TRBD2	.	TRBV7-6	TRBJ2-3	CASSLRRGGGTDTQYF	TGTGCCAGCAGCTTGCGGCGGGGGGGGGGCACAGATACGCAGTATTTT
.	many	TRBV5-1	TRBJ1-2	CASSLDGDGYGYTF	TGCGCCAGCAGCCTGGACGGGGACGGGTATGGCTACACCTTC
.	.	TRBV24-1	TRBJ1-2	CATSDGKISYGYTF	TGTGCCACCAGTGACGGGAAGATTAGCTATGGCTACACCTTC
.	.	TRBV6-5	TRBJ1-1	CAGFRPPGEAFF	TGTGCTGGGTTTCGCCCTCCCGGGGAAGCTTTCTTT
TRBD2	.	TRBV29-1	TRBJ2-3	CSAIEREGVDTQYF	TGCAGCGCCATCGAGCGGGAGGGAGTAGATACGCAGTATTTT
.	.	TRBV4-3	TRBJ2-1	CASSQDDKPLGNEQFF	TGCGCCAGCAGCCAAGATGACAAACCCCTAGGGAATGAGCAGTTCTTC
.	.	TRBV20-1	TRBJ1-2	CSATGTYRGYTF	TGCAGTGCAACAGGGACCTATCGGGGCTACACCTTC
TRBD1	.	TRBV5-6	TRBJ1-3	CASSPLDRAGNTIYF	TGTGCCAGCAGCCCCCTGGACAGGGCCGGAAACACCATATATTTT
TRBD2	.	TRBV20-1	TRBJ2-2	CSARGVAGNGELFF	TGCAGTGCTAGAGGCGTAGCGGGGAACGGGGAGCTGTTTTTT
.	.	TRBV7-2	TRBJ2-1	CASSGRTVRSYNEQFF	TGTGCCAGCAGCGGACGGACGGTACGCTCCTACAATGAGCAGTTCTTC
.	.	TRBV3-1	TRBJ1-6	CASSQGHSPLHF	TGTGCCAGCAGCCAAGGTCATTCACCCCTCCACTTT
.	.	TRBV4-1	TRBJ1-5	CASSRGGKGKNNQPQHF	TGCGCCAGCAGCCGGGGGGGAAAGGGTAAGAACAATCAGCCCCAGCATTTT
TRBD2	few	TRBV20-1	TRBJ2-5	CSARELAGSRETQYF	TGCAGTGCTAGAGAACTAGCGGGAAGTCGAGAGACCCAGTACTTC
TRBD1	few	TRBV29-1	TRBJ1-2	CSAYRGEGYGYTF	TGCAGCGCTTACAGGGGGGAAGGCTATGGCTACACCTTC
.	.	TRBV24-1	TRBJ2-5	CATSDLRGAETQYF	TGTGCCACCAGTGATTTGAGGGGCGCGGAGACCCAGTACTTC
TRBD1	.	TRBV2	TRBJ2-3	CASSAQGGQGRRDTQYF	TGTGCCAGCAGTGCACAGGGGGGACAGGGGCGTCGGGATACGCAGTATTTT
TRBD2	few	TRBV15	TRBJ2-1	CATSGWTSESYNEQFF	TGTGCCACCAGCGGATGGACTAGCGAGTCTTACAATGAGCAGTTCTTC
TRBD2	.	TRBV9	TRBJ2-7	CASSVGRLAAYYEQYF	TGTGCCAGCAGCGTAGGGAGACTAGCGGCATACTACGAGCAGTACTTC
.	.	TRBV12-3/TRBV12-4	TRBJ2-3	CASSLGPTSDTQYF	TGTGCCAGCAGTTTGGGGCCCACGTCAGATACGCAGTATTTT
TRBD1	.	TRBV9	TRBJ2-3	CASSDRQGQGYSRASTDTQYF	TGTGCCAGCAGCGACAGACAGGGCCAGGGATACAGCAGGGCCAGCACAGATACGCAGTATTTT
.	few	TRBV5-1	TRBJ1-4	CASSQGRGEKLFF	TGCGCCAGCAGCCAAGGACGGGGAGAAAAACTGTTTTTT
.	many	TRBV7-9	TRBJ2-1	CASSGQGPYNEQFF	TGTGCCAGCAGCGGGCAGGGGCCCTACAATGAGCAGTTCTTC
TRBD1	many	TRBV7-2	TRBJ2-3	CASSQGQGRTADTQYF	TGTGCCAGCAGCCAGGGACAGGGCCGGACAGCAGATACGCAGTATTTT
.	many	TRBV5-1	TRBJ1-4	CASSPEGIMKKLFF	TGCGCCAGCAGCCCCGAGGGGATAATGAAAAAACTGTTTTTT
TRBD2	few	TRBV20-1	TRBJ2-1	CSARDPSGGSSYNEQFF	TGCAGTGCTAGAGATCCCTCCGGGGGGAGCTCCTACAATGAGCAGTTCTTC